The T cell receptor beta chain under discussion was sequenced for a study of beta chain features in type 1 diabetes. Whole-study results and caveats: Shorter TCRB CDR3s, moderately but significantly so, marked every one of the four CD4+ subsets in Type 1 diabetes patients. Small HLA sub-analyses could not settle whether HLA shapes TCRB rearrangement.

Sort purity for all populations was recorded as exceeding 98%. The table lists this clone with a few counts. Its antigen is not known. The sequenced template was cDNA made from the entire isolated RNA. The data were produced by immunoSEQ multiplex PCR, yet TCRdb's version contains in-frame clones alone and is incomplete. The repertoire holds a few hundred thousand clones, with roughly a tenth as singletons. Germline assignment: CDR1 SNHLY and CDR2 FYNNEI. This CDR3 comprises 14 residues. V was trimmed by 5 bases and J by 4 bases, leaving 11 bases between them. The rearrangement joins TRBV2 to TRBJ2-2, with D perhaps matching TRBD1 (5 bases). Sequencing used central memory CD4+ T cells from blood. The sequence came from a man between 25 and 39 years old with type 1 diabetes. The CDR3 region is CASSLRESTGELFF. CDR3 in DNA: TGTGCCAGCAGTCTCAGGGAAAGCACCGGGGAGCTGTTTTTT.